Presented here are 22 T cell receptor beta chains from one specimen sequenced in a study of PD-L1 blockade in urothelial cancer. Time point given: peripheral blood 6 weeks after treatment start. The protocol was immunoSEQ multiplex PCR, while the TCRdb copy is restricted to in-frame clones and leaves out a portion. The data show 35,000 to 45,000 clones, roughly nine tenths seen once. Here the sequenced sample was PBMCs, taken around atezolizumab (anti-PD-L1) treatment. The origin of the receptors is a man between 65 and 80 years old with urothelial cancer.

There are a few counts of this clone. The rearrangement joins TRBV7-9 to TRBJ1-2, with D tentatively TRBD1 (6 bases). Germline V gene data show CDR1 as SEHNR and CDR2 as FQNEAQ (reference sequence). V gave up 1 base and J gave up 3 bases, with 9 bases separating them. The CDR3 has 14 residues. DNA for the CDR3: TGTGCCAGCAGCTTAGGTTCAGGGGACTATGGCTACACCTTC. It yields the protein CASSLGSGDYGYTF.

The gene calls are TRBV28 and TRBJ1-2, with TRBD1 matching over 9 bases. J gave up 9 bases and V 6 bases, and 8 bases lay outside the gene matches. Germline lookup yields CDR1 MDHEN and CDR2 SYDVKM. CDR3 size: 13 residues. The CDR3 sequence is CASRKGQGQSYTF. CDR3 coding DNA: TGTGCCAGCAGAAAGGGACAGGGACAAAGCTACACCTTC.

This clone was counted only a few times. This chain uses TRBV28 with TRBJ1-1, with TRBD1 matching 9 bases. The germline V gene has CDR1 MDHEN and CDR2 SYDVKM. CDR3 length equals 16 residues. The V and J ends lost 8 bases and 4 bases, in that order; junction bases with no gene match: 14. The CDR3 loop reads CASYYGQGKVSTEAFF. CDR3 nucleotide sequence: TGTGCCAGCTACTACGGACAGGGGAAGGTGAGCACTGAAGCTTTCTTT.

This sequence joins TRBV7-2 and TRBJ2-2, with TRBD2 matching 10 bases. CDR1 and CDR2 from the germline V gene are SGHTA and FQGNSA. V was pared by 4 bases and J by 1 base, with 6 bases of the junction left unmatched. The CDR3 has 17 amino acids. The CDR3 nucleotides are TGTGCCAGCAGCTCCGGACTAGCGGCTCTGAACACCGGGGAGCTGTTTTTT. The encoded protein is CASSSGLAALNTGELFF. Based on the CDR3 plus reference TRBV7-2 and TRBJ2-2, the full variable domain is GAGVSQSPSNKVTEKGKDVELRCDPISGHTALYWYRQSLGQGLEFLIYFQGNSAPDKSGLPSDRFSAERTGGSVSTLTIQRTQQEDSAVYLCASSSGLAALNTGELFFGEGSRLTVL.

The CDR3 bases are TGTGCCAGCAGCAGAAGACAGGCCTCTAGGATTGAGCAGTTCTTC. It translates to CASSRRQASRIEQFF. J is TRBJ2-1 and V is TRBV7-3; TRBD1 is a possible D gene (6 bases). The V and J ends lost 5 bases and 9 bases respectively, with 20 bases between them. This CDR3 comprises 15 residues. CDR1 and CDR2 from the germline V gene are SGHTA and FQGTGA.

The rearrangement joins TRBV29-1 to TRBJ1-1, with TRBD1 as a possible D gene (5 bases). The CDR3 is 12 amino acids. V was cut by 7 bases and J by 4 bases, with 13 bases left in between. Germline V CDR1 and CDR2: SQVTM, ANQGSEA. In DNA form, the CDR3 reads TGCAGCGGAATCAGGGTCAGCACTGAAGCTTTCTTT. Its protein product is CSGIRVSTEAFF.

The chain employs TRBV19 and TRBJ1-5, with 7 bases aligning to TRBD1. Germline assignment: CDR1 LNHDA and CDR2 SQIVND (reference sequence). This CDR3 is 14 amino acids long. With V trimmed by 5 bases and J by 4 bases, 5 bases remained unmatched. In DNA, the CDR3 is TGTGCCAGTAGTTCATCAGGGGGAAATCAGCCCCAGCATTTT. Its translation is CASSSSGGNQPQHF.

CDR3 bases: TGCAGCGTCCCTTGGGGCGTAAACACCGGGGAGCTGTTTTTT. Amino acid sequence: CSVPWGVNTGELFF. V gene TRBV29-1 combines with J gene TRBJ2-2; TRBD1 might be the D (5 bases). The V end lost 6 bases, the J end lost 2 bases, and 13 bases lay between the germline ends. Germline CDR1 reads SQVTM; CDR2 reads ANQGSEA. The length of the CDR3 is 14 residues.

The chain links TRBV28 to TRBJ1-1, with D unresolved. The CDR3 covers 13 residues. V dropped 3 bases and J dropped 1 base, with 6 bases sitting between them. Germline CDR1 reads MDHEN; CDR2 reads SYDVKM. The CDR3 sequence is CASSFRQNTEAFF. CDR3 bases: TGTGCCAGCAGTTTTCGACAGAACACTGAAGCTTTCTTT. The complete variable domain, with remaining parts taken from reference TRBV28 and TRBJ1-1, reads DVKVTQSSRYLVKRTGEKVFLECVQDMDHENMFWYRQDPGLGLRLIYFSYDVKMKEKGDIPEGYSVSREKKERFSLILESASTNQTSMYLCASSFRQNTEAFFGQGTRLTVV.

The chain employs TRBV6-5 and TRBJ1-2; D not certain. Germline V gene lookup returns CDR1 MNHEY and CDR2 SVGAGI. The CDR3 has 12 amino acids. V was clipped by 8 bases and J by 7 bases, with 14 bases between them. This CDR3 is CASRRSEGGYTF. The CDR3 DNA reads TGTGCCAGCCGACGGTCTGAGGGTGGCTACACCTTC.

The V and J genes are TRBV5-1 and TRBJ1-2, with TRBD1 matching over 8 bases. V lost 4 bases to trimming and J lost 4 bases; unmatched junction nucleotides: 9. The CDR3 spans 15 residues. CDR1 is SGHRS, CDR2 YFSETQ, per germline. CDR3 DNA sequence: TGCGCCAGCAGCCCGTCGACAGGGGTTGGCTATGGCTACACCTTC. Translation: CASSPSTGVGYGYTF.

This clone was detected once. This sequence joins TRBV28 and TRBJ2-2; TRBD1 matches at 7 bases. CDR3 size: 16 residues. Germline loops: CDR1 MDHEN, CDR2 SYDVKM. With V trimmed by 6 bases and J by 3 bases, 10 bases remained unmatched. The CDR3 coding sequence is TGTGCCAGCAGACCGCCGGGACAGCCACACACCGGGGAGCTGTTTTTT. Residues: CASRPPGQPHTGELFF.

This clone was seen only once. The V gene is TRBV11-2, the J gene TRBJ2-7; D uncertain. V was shortened by 5 bases and J by 2 bases, with 7 bases between the two germline ends. Germline CDR1 reads SGHAT; CDR2 reads FQNNGV. CDR3 size: 12 residues. CDR3 loop: CASSQDTYEQYF. CDR3 bases: TGTGCCAGCAGCCAAGACACCTACGAGCAGTACTTC.

The chain couples TRBV5-4 to TRBJ1-2; tentatively, D is TRBD1 (6 bases). Trimming took 4 bases from V and 0 from J, leaving 10 bases between them. The CDR3 length is 14 residues. CDR1 and CDR2 (germline): SGHNT, YYREEE (reference sequence). The CDR3 reads CASSAGQSNYGYTF. The DNA of the CDR3 is TGTGCCAGCAGCGCTGGACAGTCTAACTATGGCTACACCTTC.

The chain uses TRBV12-5 and TRBJ2-5; the match to TRBD2 covers 10 bases. The germline V gene encodes CDR1 LGHNT and CDR2 FRNRAP. V lost 6 bases to trimming and J lost 3 bases; unmatched junction nucleotides: 7. The CDR3 extends over 15 amino acids. The CDR3 protein is CASGSPGLAKETQYF. As DNA, the CDR3 is TGTGCTAGTGGATCCCCGGGACTAGCGAAAGAGACCCAGTACTTC.

This clone was seen a single time. V and J are TRBV28 and TRBJ2-1, with 7 bases lining up with TRBD1. Trimming at V came to 5 bases and at J to 4 bases, leaving 8 bases not matched to a gene. CDR3 length: 15 residues. CDR1 MDHEN and CDR2 SYDVKM come from the germline V gene. For the CDR3, the DNA is TGTGCCAGCAGTCCCCTCGGGACAGAGTACAATGAGCAGTTCTTC. It codes for CASSPLGTEYNEQFF.

The sample holds one count of this clone. The chain has TRBV4-1 and TRBJ2-3; the match to TRBD2 covers 13 bases. The CDR3 runs to 16 residues. Per germline, CDR1 MGHRA and CDR2 YSYEKL. The V segment lost 3 bases and the J segment 5 bases; nucleotides outside the gene matches: 5. CDR3 residues: CASSQTTSGRLDTQYF. The CDR3 nucleotides read TGCGCCAGCAGCCAGACGACTAGCGGGAGGTTAGATACGCAGTATTTT.

The rearrangement joins TRBV2 to TRBJ2-7; 10 nucleotides align to TRBD2. V trimming: 5 bases; J trimming: 5 bases; junction bases outside the gene matches: 6. Germline V CDR1 and CDR2: SNHLY, FYNNEI. The CDR3 runs 14 residues. DNA for the CDR3: TGTGCCAGCAGTATAGCGGGAGGCCACAACGAGCAGTACTTC. Its protein product is CASSIAGGHNEQYF.

This clone was recorded only once. This chain uses TRBV4-2 with TRBJ2-2, with 11 bases aligning to TRBD2. CDR1 is LGHNA, CDR2 YNFKEQ, per germline. This CDR3 has 20 residues. The junction had 14 bases not matched to a gene; V was cut back by 2 bases and J by 3 bases. As DNA, the CDR3 is TGTGCCAGCAGCCAATTTTGGGCTAGCGGGAGGAGTTGGTACACCGGGGAGCTGTTTTTT. Protein sequence: CASSQFWASGRSWYTGELFF.

The V and J genes are TRBV9 and TRBJ1-4, with a weak D call TRBD1 (5 bases). This CDR3 comprises 15 residues. Looked up from germline, CDR1 is SGDLS and CDR2 is YYNGEE. V lost 0 bases to trimming and J lost 8 bases, with 14 bases between them. CDR3 DNA sequence: TGTGCCAGCAGCGTAGCGGTGTCTGGGGCGGAAAAACTGTTTTTT. Translation: CASSVAVSGAEKLFF.

J is TRBJ2-1 and V is TRBV7-2, with 15 bases matching TRBD2. Germline CDR1 SGHTA, CDR2 FQGNSA. V dropped 4 bases and J dropped 4; count of bases not matched to a gene: 11. The CDR3 is 19 amino acids. The CDR3 DNA reads as TGTGCCAGCAGCTCTCAAATTGGGACTAGCGGGAGGTTTTACAATGAGCAGTTCTTC. This translates into CASSSQIGTSGRFYNEQFF.

This chain uses TRBV11-1 with TRBJ1-1, with D tentatively TRBD1 (6 bases). V was clipped by 2 bases and J by 5 bases, with 12 bases between them. CDR3 size: 14 residues. Per germline, CDR1 SGHAT and CDR2 FQDESV (reference sequence). This chain's CDR3 is CASSLSQGTTEAFF. The CDR3 region has the DNA TGTGCCAGCAGCTTATCGCAGGGGACGACTGAAGCTTTCTTT.